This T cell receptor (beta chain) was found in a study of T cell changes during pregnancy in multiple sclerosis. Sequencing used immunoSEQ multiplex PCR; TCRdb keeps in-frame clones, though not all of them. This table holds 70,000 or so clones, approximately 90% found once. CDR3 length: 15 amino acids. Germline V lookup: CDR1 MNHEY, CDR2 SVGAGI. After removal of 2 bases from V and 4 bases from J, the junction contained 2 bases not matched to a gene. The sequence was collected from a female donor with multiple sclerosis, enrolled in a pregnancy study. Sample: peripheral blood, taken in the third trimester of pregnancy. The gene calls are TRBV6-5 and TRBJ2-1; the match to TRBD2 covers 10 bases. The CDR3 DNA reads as TGTGCCAGCAGTTACAAGCGGGGGGGTTACAATGAGCAGTTCTTC. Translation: CASSYKRGGYNEQFF.